The 24 T cell receptor beta chains below were found in one sample sequenced in a study of cytomegalovirus exposure and HLA in healthy donors. The PCR employed 60 Vbeta primers together with 13 Jbeta primers. Sequencing used immunoSEQ multiplex PCR; TCRdb keeps in-frame clones, though not all of them. The sample yields 100,000 to 150,000 clones, approximately 15% seen once. What was sequenced was PBMCs. These receptors were taken from a woman between 18 and 29 years old in good health and CMV-seronegative.

The CDR3 reads CASSGSGYTIYF. The CDR3 DNA is TGTGCCAGCAGTGGATCGGGGTACACCATATATTTT. The chain couples TRBV6-1 to TRBJ1-3; no reliable D call. This CDR3 spans 12 amino acids. Germline-derived CDR1 and CDR2 are MNHNS and SASEGT. V was shortened by 4 bases and J by 8 bases, with 9 bases between the two germline ends.

This chain links TRBV7-6 with TRBJ2-2, with a tentative D call TRBD2 (5 bases). CDR1 SGHVS and CDR2 FNYEAQ come from the germline V gene. The ends were cut back, 4 bases at V and 2 bases at J, with 11 bases in the middle. The CDR3 is made up of 15 amino acids. CDR3 loop: CASSSPASNTGELFF. The CDR3 DNA reads TGTGCCAGCAGCTCCCCCGCTAGCAACACCGGGGAGCTGTTTTTT.

This clone has only one observation. The genes are TRBV19 and TRBJ2-3; D is perhaps TRBD2 (7 bases). Germline V gene sequence: CDR1 LNHDA, CDR2 SQIVND (reference sequence). V shed 3 bases and J shed 1 base, with 17 bases lying between them. This CDR3 comprises 17 residues. The CDR3 loop is CASSIRGLRQGTDTQYF. The CDR3 DNA is TGTGCCAGTAGTATTCGGGGACTACGACAGGGCACAGATACGCAGTATTTT.

The chain joins TRBV30 to TRBJ1-3; the D gene is possibly TRBD1 (6 bases). The CDR3 contains 13 residues. V lost 6 bases and J lost 0, with 9 bases in between. Germline CDR1 is GTSNPN and CDR2 is SVGIG (reference sequence). CDR3 sequence (DNA): TGTGCCTGTGACAGGCTCTCTGGAAACACCATATATTTT. The encoded protein is CACDRLSGNTIYF.

The rearrangement joins TRBV15 to TRBJ2-1; TRBD2 matches 9 bases. The CDR3 is made up of 18 amino acids. V shed 0 bases, J shed 1 base, and the junction held 7 bases outside the gene matches. CDR1 and CDR2 (germline): LNHNV, YYDKDF (reference sequence). CDR3 in amino acids: CATSRDLSGGKSYNEQFF. The CDR3 DNA sequence: TGTGCCACCAGCAGAGATCTGAGCGGGGGGAAGTCCTACAATGAGCAGTTCTTC. Drawing the rest from reference TRBV15 and TRBJ2-1, the complete variable domain is DAMVIQNPRYQVTQFGKPVTLSCSQTLNHNVMYWYQQKSSQAPKLLFHYYDKDFNNEADTPDNFQSRRPNTSFCFLDIRSPGLGDTAMYLCATSRDLSGGKSYNEQFFGPGTRLTVL.

The chain links TRBV6-5 to TRBJ1-1; 7 positions match TRBD1. Germline lookup yields CDR1 MNHEY and CDR2 SVGAGI. Trimming removed 1 base from V and 4 bases from J; junction bases left unmatched: 9. There are 16 residues in the CDR3. CDR3 amino acids: CASSYLETGRSTEAFF. The CDR3 coding sequence is TGTGCCAGCAGTTACTTAGAGACAGGGAGGAGCACTGAAGCTTTCTTT.

The chain links TRBV9 to TRBJ2-3; D possibly corresponds to TRBD2 (6 bases). CDR3 length equals 14 residues. Germline CDR1 SGDLS, CDR2 YYNGEE. Trimming took 6 bases from V and 4 from J, leaving 15 bases between them. CDR3 region: CASTRAGRPDTQYF. The CDR3 coding sequence is TGTGCCAGCACCAGGGCGGGACGGCCAGATACGCAGTATTTT.

This clone appeared a few times. The V gene is TRBV6-6, the J gene TRBJ1-2; D call uncertain. CDR3 length equals 13 residues. Trimming removed 0 bases at V and 8 bases at J, with 10 bases between. CDR1 is MNHNY and CDR2 is SVGAGI in the germline V gene (reference sequence). In DNA, the CDR3 is TGTGCCAGCAGTTACTCTTCCACGGGAGGCTACACCTTC. Residues: CASSYSSTGGYTF.

This clone has only a few counts. The rearrangement links TRBV30 to TRBJ2-5; no firm D call. Germline CDR1 and CDR2: GTSNPN and SVGIG (reference sequence). The CDR3 runs to 11 residues. The ends were cut back, 2 bases at V and 5 bases at J, with 6 bases in the middle. This CDR3 is CAWSPSETQYF. CDR3 sequence (DNA): TGTGCCTGGAGTCCGTCTGAGACCCAGTACTTC.

There are a few counts of this clone. V usage is TRBV5-1 and J usage is TRBJ2-3, with a tentative D call TRBD2 (5 bases). The germline V and J ends were trimmed by 0 bases and 4 bases, with 12 bases remaining between them. The CDR3 has 15 amino acids. Germline V lookup: CDR1 SGHRS, CDR2 YFSETQ. The CDR3 DNA follows: TGCGCCAGCAGCTTGGTTGCCGGGGATGCAGATACGCAGTATTTT. Translating gives CASSLVAGDADTQYF.

The chain couples TRBV5-6 to TRBJ2-5; 14 bases are a match to TRBD2. Trimming at V came to 3 bases and at J to 4 bases, leaving 14 bases not matched to a gene. CDR1 SGHDT and CDR2 YYEEEE come from the germline V gene. The CDR3 loop spans 19 amino acids. Written as DNA, the CDR3 is TGTGCCAGCAGCTCGCGACCGGGACTAGCGGGAGTTGAGGGAGAGACCCAGTACTTC. Protein sequence: CASSSRPGLAGVEGETQYF.

The table lists this clone with a few counts. The rearrangement links TRBV6-4 to TRBJ2-7, with 7 nucleotides matching TRBD2. The ends lost 10 bases at V and 0 bases at J; junction bases unmatched: 15. CDR3 length: 16 residues. Per germline, CDR1 MRHNA and CDR2 SNTAGT. CDR3 amino acids: CATWGSGCRFSYEQYF. The CDR3 nucleotides read TGTGCCACCTGGGGTAGCGGGTGCCGGTTCTCCTACGAGCAGTACTTC.

This clone has a handful of counts. V usage is TRBV9 and J usage is TRBJ2-5; tentative D call: TRBD2 (5 bases). The CDR3 is made up of 13 amino acids. CDR1 SGDLS and CDR2 YYNGEE come from the germline V gene. V was pared by 0 bases and J by 7 bases, with 10 bases between. Here the CDR3 DNA reads TGTGCCAGCAGCGTAGGAGGGTCGGGGACCCAGTACTTC. This gives the protein CASSVGGSGTQYF.

CDR3 in DNA: TGCGCCAGCAAACCGATACAGAGCTCTGGAAACACCATATATTTT. This gives the protein CASKPIQSSGNTIYF. The chain joins TRBV5-1 to TRBJ1-3; D gene ambiguous. The CDR3 has 15 residues. Per germline, CDR1 SGHRS and CDR2 YFSETQ. The ends were cut back, 6 bases at V and 0 bases at J, with 13 bases in the middle.

This clone was recorded a few times. The chain has TRBV27 and TRBJ1-1; TRBD1 agrees at 9 bases. Unmatched junction bases numbered 3, after V lost 2 bases and J lost 11 bases. Germline V lookup: CDR1 MNHEY, CDR2 SMNVEV (reference sequence). The CDR3 covers 12 residues. The CDR3, as DNA: TGTGCCAGCAGTTTAGGGACAGGGCCGGCTTTCTTT. Residues: CASSLGTGPAFF.

This clone was detected a few times. The chain is built from TRBV6-5 and TRBJ2-5, with D possibly TRBD1 on 6 matching bases. This CDR3 spans 14 amino acids. The V end was cut by 0 bases, the J end by 5 bases, with 10 bases between. The germline V gene encodes CDR1 MNHEY and CDR2 SVGAGI. The CDR3 nucleotides read TGTGCCAGCAGTTACTCGTTGCAGGGGGAGACCCAGTACTTC. Amino acid sequence: CASSYSLQGETQYF.

The table lists this clone with a few counts. The J gene is TRBJ2-7, the V gene TRBV5-1; no reliable D call. CDR3 size: 14 residues. Germline-derived CDR1 and CDR2 are SGHRS and YFSETQ. Trimming took off 4 bases at V and 3 bases at J, with 14 bases between the two ends. The CDR3 protein is CASSPTSAVYEQYF. DNA of the CDR3: TGCGCCAGCAGCCCCACCAGCGCGGTCTACGAGCAGTACTTC.

In its sample, this clone was seen a few times. This chain joins TRBV10-3 and TRBJ1-3, with D maybe TRBD1 (6 bases). CDR1 is ENHRY and CDR2 is SYGVKD in the germline V gene. This CDR3 region has 14 residues. Trimming took off 6 bases at V and 4 bases at J, with 13 bases between the two ends. The CDR3 nucleotides read TGTGCCATCAGCCCCACAGGGTCCGGAAACACCATATATTTT. Protein sequence: CAISPTGSGNTIYF.

The chain recombines TRBV4-1 with TRBJ1-3; D is ambiguous. This CDR3 is built from 16 residues. V lost 2 bases and J lost 0, with 11 bases in between. Germline CDR1 MGHRA, CDR2 YSYEKL. The CDR3 nucleotides are TGCGCCAGCAGCCAACCCCAGGTTTTCTCTGGAAACACCATATATTTT. Amino acids: CASSQPQVFSGNTIYF.

The chain joins TRBV28 to TRBJ2-1; 8 bases are shared with TRBD2. Germline trimming cut 5 bases from V and 3 bases from J; bases unmatched to any gene: 6. This CDR3 comprises 15 residues. From germline, CDR1 is MDHEN and CDR2 SYDVKM. The CDR3 loop reads CASSTHLAGYNEQFF. CDR3 DNA sequence: TGTGCCAGCAGTACCCATCTAGCGGGCTACAATGAGCAGTTCTTC.

The gene calls are TRBV9 and TRBJ2-3; 7 nucleotides match TRBD1. The CDR3 has 16 amino acids. Germline V lookup: CDR1 SGDLS, CDR2 YYNGEE. J gave up 3 bases and V 4 bases, and 11 bases lay outside the gene matches. CDR3 region: CASSPPGQRVTDTQYF. The CDR3 DNA is TGTGCCAGCAGCCCCCCGGGACAGCGCGTGACAGATACGCAGTATTTT.

In the case of this clone: Within the sample, other DNA sequences also encode this same CDR3. The J gene is TRBJ1-5, the V gene TRBV4-2; D uncertain. With 0 bases removed from V and 6 bases from J, the gap between germline ends came to 6 bases. CDR1 and CDR2 from the germline V gene are LGHNA and YNFKEQ. This CDR3 spans 13 amino acids. CDR3 residues: CASSQDLLQPQHF. The DNA of the CDR3 is TGTGCCAGCAGCCAAGATCTACTTCAGCCCCAGCATTTT.

This clone was seen more than once but under ten times. The chain links TRBV4-1 to TRBJ2-7; weak D call: TRBD2 (5 bases). The germline V and J ends were trimmed by 0 bases and 2 bases, with 11 bases remaining between them. This CDR3 comprises 15 residues. Germline V gene sequence: CDR1 MGHRA, CDR2 YSYEKL. This CDR3 reads CASSQEPSPTYEQYF. CDR3 nucleotides: TGCGCCAGCAGCCAAGAACCTAGCCCCACCTACGAGCAGTACTTC.

This clone was counted only a few times. The chain is built from TRBV9 and TRBJ2-7; 8 bases map to TRBD1. V was clipped by 4 bases and J by 2 bases; unmatched bases: 8. The CDR3 consists of 15 residues. Germline CDR1 SGDLS, CDR2 YYNGEE. Here the CDR3 DNA reads TGTGCCAGCAGCAGATCGGGACAGGCCCCCTACGAGCAGTACTTC. Translated, it gives CASSRSGQAPYEQYF. Looking up the rest from reference TRBV9 and TRBJ2-7 gives the full variable domain: DSGVTQTPKHLITATGQRVTLRCSPRSGDLSVYWYQQSLDQGLQFLIQYYNGEERAKGNILERFSAQQFPDLHSELNLSSLELGDSALYFCASSRSGQAPYEQYFGPGTRLTVT.